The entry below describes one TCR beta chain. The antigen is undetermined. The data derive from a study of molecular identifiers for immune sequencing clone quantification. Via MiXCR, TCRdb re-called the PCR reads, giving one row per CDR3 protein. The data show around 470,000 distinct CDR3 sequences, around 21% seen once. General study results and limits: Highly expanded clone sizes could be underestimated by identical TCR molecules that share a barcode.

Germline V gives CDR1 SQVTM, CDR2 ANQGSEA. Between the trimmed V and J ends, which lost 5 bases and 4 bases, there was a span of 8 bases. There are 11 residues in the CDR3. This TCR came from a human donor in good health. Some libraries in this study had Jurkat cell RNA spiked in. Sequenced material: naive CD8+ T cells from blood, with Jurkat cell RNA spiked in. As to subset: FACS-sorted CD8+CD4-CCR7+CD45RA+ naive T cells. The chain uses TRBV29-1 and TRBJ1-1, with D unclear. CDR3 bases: TGCAGCGTTACCTCGGGCACTGAAGCTTTCTTT. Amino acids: CSVTSGTEAFF. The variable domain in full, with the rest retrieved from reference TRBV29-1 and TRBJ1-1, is SAVISQKPSRDICQRGTSLTIQCQVDSQVTMMFWYRQQPGQSLTLIATANQGSEATYESGFVIDKFPISRPNLTFSTLTVSNMSPEDSSIYLCSVTSGTEAFFGQGTRLTVV.